This T cell receptor (beta chain) was identified during a study of cytomegalovirus exposure and HLA in healthy donors. Vbeta (60) and Jbeta (13) primers were used in the PCR. TCRdb's table, derived via immunoSEQ multiplex PCR, lists solely in-frame clones and lacks some. Altogether 75,000 to 80,000 clones are present, around three quarters being singletons, with the ten largest covering around an eighth. Notes on the study in general: Among donors in an Asian-associated ancestry cluster, a later analysis reportedly found fewer N-insertions than the roughly 610-donor mean. Sequencing likely produced, as an artifact, a cluster of highly shared sequence variants. A previous analysis found most TCR beta V segments productive roughly 90% or roughly 30% of the time.

Concerning this clone: The antigen is undetermined.

CDR3 size: 12 residues. V was shortened by 3 bases and J by 4 bases, with 10 bases between the two germline ends. Germline V gene data show CDR1 as GTSNPN and CDR2 as SVGIG (reference sequence). The chain is built from TRBV30 and TRBJ2-7, with D possibly matching TRBD1 (5 bases). Sequenced sample: PBMCs. The sequence came from a male donor in good health and CMV-seropositive. In DNA form, the CDR3 reads TGTGCCTGGAGCGAACAGGTTTACGAGCAGTACTTC. This encodes CAWSEQVYEQYF.